This T cell receptor (beta chain) was obtained from a study of human T cells and chemical hapten exposure. As for time point: patch test 1, 2 weeks after DPC sensitization. Sample treatment: therapeutic diphenylcyclopropenone sensitization with weekly scalp DPC. TCRdb called the RACE reads again in MiXCR, with one record for every CDR3 protein. In the table there are around 120,000 distinct CDR3 sequences, approximately 15% of which are singletons. The sample holds many counts of this clonotype. This sequence was found in a man between 18 and 29 years old with alopecia areata. Some clones in this sample may be carry-over from other donors' samples. Sample: whole blood, taken in connection with sensitization to the hapten diphenylcyclopropenone (DPC).

This CDR3 is CASSLRGVGTGELFF. The CDR3 nucleotides read TGTGCCAGCAGTTTGAGGGGAGTTGGCACCGGGGAGCTGTTTTTT. The J gene is TRBJ2-2, the V gene TRBV12-3 or TRBV12-4; D tentatively fits TRBD1 or TRBD2 (5 bases each). Trimming cost V 3 bases and J 4 bases, with 12 bases left between them. The CDR3 has 15 amino acids.